This T cell receptor (beta chain) was obtained from a study of blood T cell repertoires in COVID-19. Per the authors' pipeline: Amplified reference gene primers provided the basis for estimating nucleated cell counts. Clones were sequenced by immunoSEQ multiplex PCR, and TCRdb holds only the in-frame ones, with some missing. V and J calls and clone size are those listed in that table; D and trimming were worked out from the DNA. The table has approximately 70,000 clones, about 90% seen once. Trimming took off 8 bases at V and 1 base at J, with 20 bases between the two ends. The CDR3 runs 16 residues. In germline, CDR1 is ENHRY, CDR2 SYGVKD.

The sequenced sample consisted of peripheral blood. This clonotype originated in a woman of 80 years or more with active COVID-19. The V gene is TRBV10-3, the J gene TRBJ1-1; D uncertain. The CDR3 region is CAIAGLGRRKNTEAFF. For the CDR3, the DNA is TGTGCCATCGCGGGGTTAGGGAGACGAAAGAACACTGAAGCTTTCTTT.